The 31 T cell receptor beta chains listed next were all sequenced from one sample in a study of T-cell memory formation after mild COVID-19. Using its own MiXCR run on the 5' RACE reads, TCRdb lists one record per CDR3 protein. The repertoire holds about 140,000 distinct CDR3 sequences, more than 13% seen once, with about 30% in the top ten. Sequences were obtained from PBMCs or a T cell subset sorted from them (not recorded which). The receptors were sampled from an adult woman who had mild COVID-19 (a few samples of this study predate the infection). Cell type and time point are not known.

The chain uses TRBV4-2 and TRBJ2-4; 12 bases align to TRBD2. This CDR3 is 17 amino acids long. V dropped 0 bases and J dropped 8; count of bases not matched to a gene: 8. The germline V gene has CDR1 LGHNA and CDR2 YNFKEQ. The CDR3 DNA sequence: TGTGCCAGCAGCCAAGAGCGGACTAGCGGGGACCTTTACATTCAGTACTTC. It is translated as CASSQERTSGDLYIQYF.

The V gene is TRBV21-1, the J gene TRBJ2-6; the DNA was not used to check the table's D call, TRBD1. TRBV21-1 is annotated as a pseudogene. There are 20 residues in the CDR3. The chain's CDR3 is CASSKDNSGHQISGANVLTF. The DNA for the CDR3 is TGTGCCAGCAGCAAAGATAATTCCGGACACCAGATCTCTGGGGCCAACGTCCTGACTTTC.

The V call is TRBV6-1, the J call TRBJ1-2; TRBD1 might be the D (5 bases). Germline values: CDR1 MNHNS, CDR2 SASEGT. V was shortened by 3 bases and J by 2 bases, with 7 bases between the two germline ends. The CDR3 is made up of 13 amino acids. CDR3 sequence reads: CASSEEGNYGYTF. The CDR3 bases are TGTGCCAGCAGTGAGGAGGGGAACTATGGCTACACCTTC.

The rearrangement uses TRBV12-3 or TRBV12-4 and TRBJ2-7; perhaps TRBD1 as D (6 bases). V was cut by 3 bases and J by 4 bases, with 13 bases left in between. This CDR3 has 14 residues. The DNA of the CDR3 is TGTGCCAGCAGTTTCGGACAGAGGGAGTACGAGCAGTACTTC. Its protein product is CASSFGQREYEQYF.

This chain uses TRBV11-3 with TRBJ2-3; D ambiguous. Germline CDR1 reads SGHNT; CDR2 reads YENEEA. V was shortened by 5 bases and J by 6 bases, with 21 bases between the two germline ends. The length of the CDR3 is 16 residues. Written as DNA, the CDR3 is TGTGCCAGCAGCCGTTCAGGACGGGCCGTTGCTGATACGCAGTATTTT. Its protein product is CASSRSGRAVADTQYF.

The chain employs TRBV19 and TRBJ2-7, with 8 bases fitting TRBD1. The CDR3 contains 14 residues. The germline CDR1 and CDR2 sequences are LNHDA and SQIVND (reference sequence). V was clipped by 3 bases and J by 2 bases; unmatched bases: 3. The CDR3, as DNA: TGTGCCAGTAGTATCACAGGGGGTACCTACGAGCAGTACTTC. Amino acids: CASSITGGTYEQYF.

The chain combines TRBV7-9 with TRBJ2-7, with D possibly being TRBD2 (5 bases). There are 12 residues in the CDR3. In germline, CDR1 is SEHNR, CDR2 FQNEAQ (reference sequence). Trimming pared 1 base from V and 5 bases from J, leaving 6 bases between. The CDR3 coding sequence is TGTGCCAGCAGCTTAGTAGCGAACGAGCAGTACTTC. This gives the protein CASSLVANEQYF.

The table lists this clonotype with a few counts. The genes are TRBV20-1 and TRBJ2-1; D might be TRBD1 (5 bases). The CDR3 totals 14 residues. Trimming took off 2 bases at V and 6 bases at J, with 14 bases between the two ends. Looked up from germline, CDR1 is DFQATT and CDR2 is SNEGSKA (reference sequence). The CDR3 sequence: CSARTRASGNEQFF. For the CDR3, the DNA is TGCAGTGCTAGAACCAGGGCTTCGGGCAATGAGCAGTTCTTC.

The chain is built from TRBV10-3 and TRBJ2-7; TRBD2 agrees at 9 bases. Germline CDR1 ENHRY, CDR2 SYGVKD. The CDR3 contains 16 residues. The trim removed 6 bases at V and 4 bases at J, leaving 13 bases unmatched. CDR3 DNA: TGTGCCATCAGAGTGTGGAGTAGCGGGAGATCTTACGAGCAGTACTTC. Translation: CAIRVWSSGRSYEQYF.

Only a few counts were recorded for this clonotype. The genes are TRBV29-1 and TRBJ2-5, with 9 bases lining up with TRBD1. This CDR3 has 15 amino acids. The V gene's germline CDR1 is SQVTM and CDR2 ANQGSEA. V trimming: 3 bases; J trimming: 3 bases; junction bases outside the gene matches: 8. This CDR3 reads CSVERAGTGKETQYF. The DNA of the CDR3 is TGCAGCGTTGAGAGAGCCGGGACAGGGAAAGAGACCCAGTACTTC.

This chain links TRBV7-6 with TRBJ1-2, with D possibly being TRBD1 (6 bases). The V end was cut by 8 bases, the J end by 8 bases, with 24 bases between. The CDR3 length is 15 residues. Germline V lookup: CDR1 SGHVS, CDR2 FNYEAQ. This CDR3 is CASGKGGASPIGYTF. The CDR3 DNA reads TGTGCCAGCGGGAAGGGGGGAGCCTCGCCTATAGGCTACACCTTC.

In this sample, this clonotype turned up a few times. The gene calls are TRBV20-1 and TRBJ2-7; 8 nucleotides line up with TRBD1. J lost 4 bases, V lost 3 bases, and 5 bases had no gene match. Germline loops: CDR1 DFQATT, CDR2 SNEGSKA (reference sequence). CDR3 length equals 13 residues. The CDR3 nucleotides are TGCAGTGCTAGGGACAGGGCCACGTACGAGCAGTACTTC. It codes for CSARDRATYEQYF.

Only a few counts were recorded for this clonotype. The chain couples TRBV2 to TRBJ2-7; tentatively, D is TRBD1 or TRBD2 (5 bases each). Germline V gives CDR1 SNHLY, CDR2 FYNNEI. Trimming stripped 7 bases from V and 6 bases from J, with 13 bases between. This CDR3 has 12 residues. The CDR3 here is CASNRGVVEQYF. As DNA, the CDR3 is TGTGCCAGCAACCGAGGGGTCGTCGAGCAGTACTTC.

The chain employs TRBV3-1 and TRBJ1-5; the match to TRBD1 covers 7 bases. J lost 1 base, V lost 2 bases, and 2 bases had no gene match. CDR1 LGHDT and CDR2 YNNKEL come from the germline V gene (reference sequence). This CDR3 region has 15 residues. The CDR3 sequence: CASSQRGQSNQPQHF. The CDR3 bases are TGTGCCAGCAGCCAAAGGGGACAGAGCAATCAGCCCCAGCATTTT.

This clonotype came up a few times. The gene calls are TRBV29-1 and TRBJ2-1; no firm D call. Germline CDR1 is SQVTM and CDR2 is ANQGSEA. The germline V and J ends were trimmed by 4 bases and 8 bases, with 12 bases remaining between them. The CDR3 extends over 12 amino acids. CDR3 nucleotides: TGCAGCGTTGTGCCAGGAACGGATGAGCAGTTCTTC. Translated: CSVVPGTDEQFF.

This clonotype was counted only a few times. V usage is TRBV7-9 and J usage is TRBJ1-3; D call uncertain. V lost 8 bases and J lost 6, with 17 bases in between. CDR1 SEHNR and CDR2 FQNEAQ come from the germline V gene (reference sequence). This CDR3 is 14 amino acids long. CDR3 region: CASPPDQYENTIYF. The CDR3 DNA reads TGTGCCAGCCCCCCCGACCAGTATGAAAACACCATATATTTT.

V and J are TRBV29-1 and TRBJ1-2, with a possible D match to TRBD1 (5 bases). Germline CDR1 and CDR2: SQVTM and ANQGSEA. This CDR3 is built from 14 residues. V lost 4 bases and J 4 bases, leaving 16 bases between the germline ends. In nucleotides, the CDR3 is TGCAGCGTTGTAGGCGCAGGGTTAATCTATGGCTACACCTTC. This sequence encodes CSVVGAGLIYGYTF.

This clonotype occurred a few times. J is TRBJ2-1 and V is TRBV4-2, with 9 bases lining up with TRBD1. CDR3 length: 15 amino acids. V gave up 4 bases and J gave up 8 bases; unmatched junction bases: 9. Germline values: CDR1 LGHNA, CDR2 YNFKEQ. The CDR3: CASSPRTGAGDEQFF. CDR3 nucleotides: TGTGCCAGCAGCCCGAGGACAGGGGCAGGGGATGAGCAGTTCTTC.

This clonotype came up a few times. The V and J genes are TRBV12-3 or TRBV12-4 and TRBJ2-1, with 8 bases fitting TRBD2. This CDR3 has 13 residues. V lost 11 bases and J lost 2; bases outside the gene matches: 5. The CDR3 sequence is CAGASGPYNEQFF. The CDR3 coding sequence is TGTGCCGGAGCTAGCGGGCCCTACAATGAGCAGTTCTTC.

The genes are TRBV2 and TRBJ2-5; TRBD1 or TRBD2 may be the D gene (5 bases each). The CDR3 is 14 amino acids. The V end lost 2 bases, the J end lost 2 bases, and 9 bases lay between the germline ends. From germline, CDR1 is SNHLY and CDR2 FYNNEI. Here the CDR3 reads CASSERDVQETQYF. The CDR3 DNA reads TGTGCCAGCAGTGAAAGGGACGTACAAGAGACCCAGTACTTC.

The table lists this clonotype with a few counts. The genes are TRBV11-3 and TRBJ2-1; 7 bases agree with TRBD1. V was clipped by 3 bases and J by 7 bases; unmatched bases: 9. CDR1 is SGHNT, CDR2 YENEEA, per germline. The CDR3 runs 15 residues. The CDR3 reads CASSFGETGPNEQFF. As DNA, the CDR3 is TGTGCCAGCAGCTTCGGAGAGACAGGGCCGAATGAGCAGTTCTTC.

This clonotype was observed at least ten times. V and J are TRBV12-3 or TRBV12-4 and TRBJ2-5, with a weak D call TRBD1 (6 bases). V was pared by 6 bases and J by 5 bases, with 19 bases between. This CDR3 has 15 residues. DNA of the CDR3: TGTGCCAGCAGCCAACACCGGCAGGGGTGGGAGACCCAGTACTTC. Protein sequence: CASSQHRQGWETQYF.

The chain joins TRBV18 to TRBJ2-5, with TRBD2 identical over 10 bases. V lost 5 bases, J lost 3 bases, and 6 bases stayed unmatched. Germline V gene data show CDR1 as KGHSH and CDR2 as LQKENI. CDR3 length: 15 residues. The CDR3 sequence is CASSFGTSVEETQYF. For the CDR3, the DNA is TGTGCCAGCTCATTCGGGACTAGCGTAGAAGAGACCCAGTACTTC.

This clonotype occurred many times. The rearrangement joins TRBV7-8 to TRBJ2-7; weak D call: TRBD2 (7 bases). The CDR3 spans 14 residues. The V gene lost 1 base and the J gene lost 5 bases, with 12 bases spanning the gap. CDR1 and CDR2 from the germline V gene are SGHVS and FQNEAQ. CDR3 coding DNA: TGTGCCAGCAGCTTAGGGGGAGGGGGGGACGAGCAGTACTTC. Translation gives CASSLGGGGDEQYF. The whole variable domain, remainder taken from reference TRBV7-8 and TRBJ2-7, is GAGVSQSPRYKVAKRGQDVALRCDPISGHVSLFWYQQALGQGPEFLTYFQNEAQLDKSGLPSDRFFAERPEGSVSTLKIQRTQQEDSAVYLCASSLGGGGDEQYFGPGTRLTVT.

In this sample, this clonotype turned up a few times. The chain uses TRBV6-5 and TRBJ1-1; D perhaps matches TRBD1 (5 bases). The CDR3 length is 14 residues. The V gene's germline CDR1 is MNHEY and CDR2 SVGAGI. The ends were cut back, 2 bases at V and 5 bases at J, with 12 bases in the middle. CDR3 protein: CASSYGRGRTEAFF. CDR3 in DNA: TGTGCCAGCAGTTACGGAAGGGGCAGAACTGAAGCTTTCTTT.

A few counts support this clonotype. The DNA for the CDR3 is TGTGCCAGCACCACTATTGAGCAGGGAGGCTATGGCTACACCTTC. It is translated as CASTTIEQGGYGYTF. The chain has TRBV12-3 or TRBV12-4 and TRBJ1-2; D perhaps matches TRBD1 (5 bases). This CDR3 region has 15 residues. Trimming removed 7 bases at V and 4 bases at J, with 19 bases between.

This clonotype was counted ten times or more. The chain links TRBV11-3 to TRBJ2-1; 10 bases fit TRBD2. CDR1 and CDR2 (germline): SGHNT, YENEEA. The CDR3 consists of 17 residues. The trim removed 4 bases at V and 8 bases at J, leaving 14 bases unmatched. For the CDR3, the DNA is TGTGCCAGCAGCTCTAGGGTATTAGCGGGAGGAGGTCATGAGCAGTTCTTC. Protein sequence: CASSSRVLAGGGHEQFF.

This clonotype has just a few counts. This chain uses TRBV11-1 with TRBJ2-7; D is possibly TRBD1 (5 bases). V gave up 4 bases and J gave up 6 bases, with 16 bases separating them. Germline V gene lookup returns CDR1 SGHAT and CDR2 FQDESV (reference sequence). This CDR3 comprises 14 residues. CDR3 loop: CASSSSAGNGEQYF. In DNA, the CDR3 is TGTGCCAGCAGCTCTTCAGCAGGGAATGGCGAGCAGTACTTC.

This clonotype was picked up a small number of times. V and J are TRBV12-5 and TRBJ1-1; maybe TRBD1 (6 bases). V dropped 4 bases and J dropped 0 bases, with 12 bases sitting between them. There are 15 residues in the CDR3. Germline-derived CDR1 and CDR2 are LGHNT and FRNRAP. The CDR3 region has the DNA TGTGCTAGTGGTTGGGGGCAGGGGATGAACACTGAAGCTTTCTTT. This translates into CASGWGQGMNTEAFF.

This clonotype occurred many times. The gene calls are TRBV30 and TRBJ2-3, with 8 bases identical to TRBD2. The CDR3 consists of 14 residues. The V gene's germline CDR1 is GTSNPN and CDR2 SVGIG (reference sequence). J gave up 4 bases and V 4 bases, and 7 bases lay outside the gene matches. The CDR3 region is CAWKAGGDADTQYF. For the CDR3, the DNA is TGTGCCTGGAAGGCGGGAGGAGATGCAGATACGCAGTATTTT.

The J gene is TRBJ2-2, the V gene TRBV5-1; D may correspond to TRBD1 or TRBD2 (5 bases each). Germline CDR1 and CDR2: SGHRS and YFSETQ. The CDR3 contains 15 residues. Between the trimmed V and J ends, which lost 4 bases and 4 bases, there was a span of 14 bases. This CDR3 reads CASSPRDGVTGELFF. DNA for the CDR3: TGCGCCAGCAGCCCCAGGGACGGAGTCACCGGGGAGCTGTTTTTT.